This T cell receptor (beta chain) is drawn from a study of cytomegalovirus exposure and HLA in healthy donors. PCR primers comprised 60 Vbeta and 13 Jbeta primers. Profiled with immunoSEQ multiplex PCR; TCRdb holds only in-frame clones, not every one. The data hold 100,000 or so clones, with less than 85% observed a single time. Broader study findings: CMV antigen specificity was confirmed in vitro for three CMV-associated chains. Accounts indicate the classifier identified cytomegalovirus status with strong specificity and sensitivity.

CDR3 length: 15 residues. Trimming removed 4 bases from V and 1 base from J; junction bases left unmatched: 5. From germline, CDR1 is SGHRS and CDR2 YFSETQ. The count of this clone is one. Its antigen remains unknown. The source of this sequence is a man aged 35-49 years in good health and CMV-seropositive. The chain joins TRBV5-1 to TRBJ2-1, with 7 positions matching TRBD1. The sequencing sample was made of PBMCs. The CDR3 coding sequence is TGCGCCAGCAGCGGACTGACAGGGTCCTACAATGAGCAGTTCTTC. Translation: CASSGLTGSYNEQFF.